The rows below give T cell receptor beta chains drawn from one sample of a study of CD8 T cells in Susac syndrome. TCRdb independently ran MiXCR on the immunoSEQ multiplex PCR reads; one entry per CDR3 protein. In the table there are around 200,000 distinct CDR3 sequences, just under 95% of which are singletons. The sample taken for sequencing was CD8+ T cells from PBMCs. These receptors originate from a human donor with Susac syndrome. CDR3s include the opening cysteine and the closing phenylalanine or tryptophan. A D gene is named only where the DNA matches it firmly.

length: 14; J: TRBJ2-5; D: TRBD1; V: TRBV7-9; CDR3: CASTNRGRRETQYF
length: 12; J: TRBJ2-1; D: NA; V: TRBV20-1; CDR3: CSARVDVDEQFF
length: 14; J: TRBJ2-1; D: TRBD2; V: TRBV12-3/TRBV12-4; CDR3: CASSFITGGNEQFF
length: 16; J: TRBJ2-1; D: TRBD1; V: TRBV11-2; CDR3: CASTLGQGGSYNEQFF
length: 13; J: TRBJ1-2; D: NA; V: TRBV9; CDR3: CASSGQQGLSYTF
length: 13; J: TRBJ2-1; D: NA; V: TRBV29-1; CDR3: CSFPWGGGDEQFF
length: 14; J: TRBJ1-5; D: NA; V: TRBV4-1; CDR3: CASSQEAGGQPQHF
length: 17; J: TRBJ1-6; D: NA; V: TRBV20-1; CDR3: CSARDFRVESHLGPLHF
length: 13; J: TRBJ1-2; D: NA; V: TRBV9; CDR3: CASSRGGHYGYTF
length: 16; J: TRBJ1-2; D: NA; V: TRBV30; CDR3: CAWSVQVKLINYGYTF
length: 9; J: TRBJ2-3; D: NA; V: TRBV20-1; CDR3: CSGWHTQYF
length: 14; J: TRBJ1-2; D: NA; V: TRBV3-1; CDR3: CASSPDSTSYGYTF
length: 15; J: TRBJ2-7; D: NA; V: TRBV5-6; CDR3: CASSSRIQGTYEQYF
length: 13; J: TRBJ1-6; D: TRBD1; V: TRBV7-9; CDR3: CASSRDRNSPLHF
length: 16; J: TRBJ2-5; D: TRBD2; V: TRBV7-9; CDR3: CASSLVREGPQETQYF
length: 19; J: TRBJ1-1; D: NA; V: TRBV27; CDR3: CASSFSPGKGLIINTEAFF
length: 13; J: TRBJ2-7; D: NA; V: TRBV6-5; CDR3: CASSYSGQNEQYF
length: 16; J: TRBJ1-5; D: NA; V: TRBV4-1; CDR3: CASSPKGTQGNQPQHF
length: 13; J: TRBJ2-7; D: NA; V: TRBV3-1; CDR3: CASSQDLDYEQYF
length: 15; J: TRBJ2-1; D: TRBD2; V: TRBV19; CDR3: CASSTTSGTYNEQFF
length: 15; J: TRBJ1-5; D: NA; V: TRBV5-1; CDR3: CASSSEGFSNQPQHF
length: 14; J: TRBJ2-3; D: NA; V: TRBV7-9; CDR3: CASSPITSTDTQYF
length: 15; J: TRBJ2-7; D: TRBD1; V: TRBV15; CDR3: CATSRGTGLVYEQYF
length: 18; J: TRBJ1-5; D: TRBD1; V: TRBV15; CDR3: CATLPGDRPRYSNQPQHF
length: 15; J: TRBJ1-3; D: NA; V: TRBV6-5; CDR3: CASSYEGSSGNTIYF
length: 13; J: TRBJ1-1; D: NA; V: TRBV3-1; CDR3: CASSQEGHTEAFF
length: 13; J: TRBJ1-3; D: NA; V: TRBV11-2; CDR3: CASSLESGNTIYF
length: 14; J: TRBJ2-7; D: TRBD2; V: TRBV29-1; CDR3: CSVFGGATAYEQYF
length: 17; J: TRBJ2-1; D: TRBD2; V: TRBV19; CDR3: CASSPTPPRELGNEQFF
length: 15; J: TRBJ2-7; D: NA; V: TRBV28; CDR3: CASSLFSGLPYEQYF
length: 12; J: TRBJ2-7; D: NA; V: TRBV15; CDR3: CATSYNDYEQYF
length: 14; J: TRBJ1-1; D: TRBD1; V: TRBV7-9; CDR3: CASSLWTGDSEAFF
length: 14; J: TRBJ2-7; D: TRBD1; V: TRBV3-1; CDR3: CASSPRDRDGEQYF
length: 12; J: TRBJ2-7; D: NA; V: TRBV14; CDR3: CASSQVYHEQYF
length: 14; J: TRBJ1-5; D: NA; V: TRBV20-1; CDR3: CSANTGRSNQPQHF
length: 13; J: TRBJ1-1; D: NA; V: TRBV25-1; CDR3: CASSERAHRGAFF
length: 13; J: TRBJ2-1; D: NA; V: TRBV5-4; CDR3: CASSDSGYNEQFF
length: 13; J: TRBJ2-1; D: NA; V: TRBV30; CDR3: CALTGGGYNEQFF
length: 13; J: TRBJ2-5; D: NA; V: TRBV20-1; CDR3: CSARDLGEETQYF
length: 11; J: TRBJ2-5; D: NA; V: TRBV19; CDR3: CASPTGETQYF